The clone carrying this TCR beta chain occurred a few times. Antigen unknown. Three rounds of nested PCR, following a modified ARM-PCR protocol, produced the TCRbeta library. TCRdb passed the multiplex PCR reads through MiXCR, listing each CDR3 protein once. The repertoire holds fewer than 100,000 distinct CDR3 sequences, 72% seen once, with approximately 9% in the top ten. Between the trimmed V and J ends, which lost 6 bases and 3 bases, there was a span of 13 bases. The CDR3 extends over 14 amino acids. Germline CDR1 reads MRHNA; CDR2 reads SNTAGT. No cell sorting was done before RNA was extracted from the tissue. The sample is drawn from a study of tumor and adjacent non-tumor tissue in lung cancer. In the study overall: The patients, around 10 men and a few women, were roughly 30 to 85 with stage I to III disease.

Whole-study results and caveats: TCR diversity was significantly greater in tumor than normal lung tissue.

This sequence was found in a woman aged 40 to 50 with non-small cell lung cancer. The gene calls are TRBV6-4 and TRBJ2-3, with D possibly TRBD2 on 6 matching bases. The specimen sequenced was lung tumor tissue. The CDR3: CASSDTGATDTQYF. The CDR3 DNA sequence: TGTGCCAGCAGCGACACGGGAGCTACAGATACGCAGTATTTT.